This passage covers 13 T cell receptor beta chains from one sample sequenced in a study of CD8+CD57+ T cells in acquired aplastic anemia. Investigators profiled TCR beta VDJ and CDR3 from genomic DNA template. From the reads, TCRdb called clonotypes with MiXCR, one entry per CDR3 protein. The table shows about 220,000 distinct CDR3 sequences, with roughly 35% occurring only once. What was sequenced was sorted CD4+, CD8+, or CD8+CD57+ T cells (not recorded which) from PBMCs. These receptors all stem from a human donor in good health, serving as a control.

V gene TRBV20-1 combines with J gene TRBJ2-3; 7 positions match TRBD2. CDR3 length: 14 amino acids. CDR1 and CDR2 (germline): DFQATT, SNEGSKA (reference sequence). The CDR3 DNA reads TGCGGGGGGGTAGTACTCGATGGCGCAGGTACGCAGTATTTT. Encoded protein: CGGVVLDGAGTQYF.

As for this clonotype: This sequence may be a read error, since a much larger clone differs from it by one base. The chain has TRBV6-1 and TRBJ2-7; possibly TRBD1 for D (5 bases). Germline V gene sequence: CDR1 MNHNS, CDR2 SASEGT. The CDR3 is made up of 14 amino acids. V was clipped by 6 bases and J by 0 bases, with 12 bases between them. The CDR3 bases are TGTGCCAGCAGACCAAGGACATTCTCCTACGAGCAGTACTTC. Its protein product is CASRPRTFSYEQYF.

Notes on this clonotype: A much larger clone differs from this one at a single base, so this may be a read error. The chain combines TRBV19 with TRBJ2-7; D possibly corresponds to TRBD2 (6 bases). Germline assignment: CDR1 LNHDA and CDR2 SQIVND (reference sequence). This CDR3 has 20 amino acids. The CDR3 spells CASSIGLLHTLTGVDYGQYF. The CDR3 nucleotides are TGTGCCAGTAGTATCGGACTATTACATACGTTAACCGGGGTCGATTACGGGCAGTACTTC.

This clonotype was counted between two and nine times. The chain couples TRBV11-2 to TRBJ2-1; 10 nucleotides match TRBD2. This CDR3 contains 15 residues. Germline assignment: CDR1 SGHAT and CDR2 FQNNGV. With 5 bases clipped from V and 9 bases from J, the junction kept 10 bases outside the gene matches. CDR3 amino acids: CASSALAGDNGEQFF. The CDR3 region has the DNA TGTGCCAGCAGCGCCCTAGCGGGGGATAATGGTGAGCAGTTCTTC. Combining the CDR3 with reference TRBV11-2 and TRBJ2-1 gives the whole variable domain EAGVAQSPRYKIIEKRQSVAFWCNPISGHATLYWYQQILGQGPKLLIQFQNNGVVDDSQLPKDRFSAERLKGVDSTLKIQPAKLEDSAVYLCASSALAGDNGEQFFGPGTRLTVL.

Regarding this clonotype: The CDR3 does not end in the conserved phenylalanine or tryptophan, so this is likely a read error. This chain joins TRBV10-3 and TRBJ2-7, with 11 bases fitting TRBD2. The CDR3 contains 14 residues. The junction had 8 bases not matched to a gene; V was cut back by 8 bases and J by 5 bases. Germline V gene data show CDR1 as ENHRY and CDR2 as SYGVKD. CDR3 in amino acids: CAISSSGGAHEQYL. The DNA of the CDR3 is TGTGCCATCTCGAGTAGCGGGGGGGCCCACGAGCAGTACCTC.

The V call is TRBV19, the J call TRBJ2-5, with D perhaps given as TRBD1 or TRBD2 (5 bases each). The germline V gene encodes CDR1 LNHDA and CDR2 SQIVND (reference sequence). Trimming pared 2 bases from V and 7 bases from J, leaving 17 bases between. The CDR3 is 15 amino acids. The CDR3 nucleotides read TGTGCCAGTAGTATACAGGGAGAAGGGTCGAGGACCCAGTACTTC. It codes for CASSIQGEGSRTQYF.

There are many counts of this clonotype. This chain joins TRBV19 and TRBJ1-1; D is unresolved. The V end lost 6 bases, the J end lost 1 base, and 12 bases lay between the germline ends. The length of the CDR3 is 14 residues. CDR1 is LNHDA and CDR2 is SQIVND in the germline V gene (reference sequence). The CDR3 nucleotides are TGTGCCAGTAGGCAGGTCTGGGGGAACACTGAAGCTTTCTTT. Translated: CASRQVWGNTEAFF.

In DNA, the CDR3 is TGTGCCAGCAGCGATATTCTAGCGGGAGTCGAGCAGTACTTC. It is translated as CASSDILAGVEQYF. The chain employs TRBV2 and TRBJ2-7; 10 bases match TRBD2. This CDR3 has 14 amino acids. Looked up from germline, CDR1 is SNHLY and CDR2 is FYNNEI. With 6 bases clipped from V and 6 bases from J, the junction kept 8 bases outside the gene matches.

The chain combines TRBV29-1 with TRBJ2-1; TRBD1 matches 7 bases. CDR3 size: 13 residues. V lost 3 bases, J lost 3 bases, and 2 bases stayed unmatched. Germline loops: CDR1 SQVTM, CDR2 ANQGSEA. In nucleotides, the CDR3 is TGCAGCGTTGACGGACAGGTCTACAATGAGCAGTTCTTC. The encoded protein is CSVDGQVYNEQFF.

This clonotype was detected many times. V is TRBV19 and J is TRBJ2-1; 10 positions match TRBD2. The CDR3 is 18 amino acids. The germline V gene has CDR1 LNHDA and CDR2 SQIVND (reference sequence). V lost 5 bases to trimming and J lost 2 bases; unmatched junction nucleotides: 12. CDR3 loop: CASSVRGNSGRAYNEQFF. The CDR3 DNA reads as TGTGCCAGTAGTGTTCGGGGAAACAGCGGGAGGGCCTACAATGAGCAGTTCTTC.

This clonotype was picked up a small number of times. V is TRBV5-1 and J is TRBJ2-1; 12 bases agree with TRBD2. The CDR3 is 18 residues long. Germline trimming cut 1 base from V and 4 bases from J; bases unmatched to any gene: 9. CDR1 is SGHRS, CDR2 YFSETQ, per germline. The CDR3 region is CASSLHASGGAGYNEQFF. For the CDR3, the DNA is TGCGCCAGCAGCTTGCATGCTAGCGGGGGGGCCGGTTACAATGAGCAGTTCTTC.

Regarding this clonotype: Since a much larger clone is just one base distant, this may be a read error. This chain links TRBV7-2 with TRBJ2-5, with unresolved D. The CDR3 runs to 13 residues. V dropped 3 bases and J dropped 1 base, with 6 bases sitting between them. Germline CDR1 SGHTA, CDR2 FQGNSA. As DNA, the CDR3 is TGTGCCAGCAGCTTGACCCTCCAAGAGACCCAGTACTTC. It is translated as CASSLTLQETQYF.

CDR3 region: CASSLPGQGLGGYTF. Written as DNA, the CDR3 is TGTGCCAGCAGTTTACCTGGGCAGGGTCTTGGTGGCTACACCTTC. The rearrangement joins TRBV27 to TRBJ1-2; D is perhaps TRBD1 (5 bases). The CDR3 runs 15 residues. Germline V gives CDR1 MNHEY, CDR2 SMNVEV (reference sequence). With 2 bases removed from V and 7 bases from J, the gap between germline ends came to 17 bases.